The present T cell receptor (beta chain) was sequenced within a study of T cell responses to AZD1222 COVID-19 vaccine. Findings and limits, study-wide: Baseline seropositives among AZD1222 recipients totaled only five to seven. The peak T cell response came first, and repertoires were sampled only after it. White British ancestry dominated among donors, who included more females, and clonal diversity was possibly underestimated.

Sequencing was performed with immunoSEQ multiplex PCR; in TCRdb, only in-frame clones are kept and a portion is missing. Seen here are more than 110,000 clones, 88% observed once, and the top ten hold under 3.5%. Trimming took off 6 bases at V and 2 bases at J, with 17 bases between the two ends. The germline V gene has CDR1 LNHDA and CDR2 SQIVND (reference sequence). This CDR3 contains 15 residues. Notes on this clone: Its target is unknown.

The sequence derives from an adult in good health. Sequenced here: peripheral blood, sampled on day 0 of AZD1222 vaccination. This chain connects TRBV19 to TRBJ2-7; D perhaps matches TRBD2 (5 bases). This CDR3 reads CASSPGVTHTYEQYF. The CDR3 region has the DNA TGTGCCAGTAGCCCCGGGGTCACCCATACCTACGAGCAGTACTTC.